The present TCR beta chain was sequenced within a study of T-cell memory formation after mild COVID-19. This clonotype showed up many times. Its specificity is unknown. Sample barcodes and UMIs were carried by the TCR alpha and TCR beta cDNA libraries that 5'RACE generated with constant-segment primers. TCRdb re-called the 5' RACE reads through MiXCR, storing one row per CDR3 protein. In the table there are approximately 210,000 distinct CDR3 sequences, around 17% of which are singletons. CDR1 and CDR2 from the germline V gene are LGHDT and YNNKEL (reference sequence). V trimming: 3 bases; J trimming: 1 base; junction bases outside the gene matches: 9. The length of the CDR3 is 17 residues. General study results and limits: Still unconfirmed is whether the second-wave clones peaking on day 37 recognized SARS-CoV-2. Clones which contracted sat mainly in CM and EM if CD4+, and in EMRA if CD8+.

The chain has TRBV3-1 and TRBJ2-5; TRBD2 agrees at 9 bases. Material: PBMCs or a T cell subset sorted from them (not recorded which). The receptor was derived from an adult woman who had mild COVID-19 (a few samples of this study predate the infection). Cell type and time point are not known. The chain's CDR3 is CASSQIASGEFQETQYF. The CDR3, as DNA: TGTGCCAGCAGCCAGATAGCTAGCGGGGAGTTCCAAGAGACCCAGTACTTC.